The T cell receptor beta chain under discussion was sequenced for a study of shared clonotypes between healthy human individuals. In regard to this clone: Its antigen is unknown.

Points from the study as a whole: Even with large depth, rarefaction showed that sorted-subset sequencing was incomplete.

V lost 4 bases and J lost 2, with 8 bases in between. Per the germline V gene, CDR1 is LNHNV and CDR2 is YYDKDF (reference sequence). This CDR3 contains 13 residues. Some clones are missing from TCRdb's copy, which holds only in-frame ones; the method was immunoSEQ multiplex PCR. This table holds some 1.5 million clones, more than 95% found once. Material for sequencing was naive CD4+ T cells sorted from blood. Subset of the sample: CD45RA+ positively selected. V is TRBV15 and J is TRBJ1-2; D is unclear. This receptor was obtained from a man aged 25-45 years in good health. The CDR3 sequence: CATSKSHNYGYTF. For the CDR3, the DNA is TGTGCCACCAGCAAAAGTCACAACTATGGCTACACCTTC.